Here is one T cell receptor (beta chain) with its context. Its matching antigen is unknown. The repertoire was sequenced with immunoSEQ multiplex PCR; TCRdb's copy has only in-frame clones and lacks some. The sample lists 70,000 to 100,000 clones, around four fifths occurring once. This entry comes from a study of OX40 agonist ivuxolimab in advanced cancers. The study sampled blood at baseline, cycle 4 day 1, and cycle 7 day 1. The CDR3 totals 18 residues. CDR1 is SGHTA and CDR2 is FQGNSA in the germline V gene. Trimming removed 1 base from V and 0 bases from J, with 16 bases in between. Study-wide points: CD8+ T cells averaged more expanded clones than CD4+. The study observed clonal expansion of CD4+ and CD8+ blood T cells by week 6 at 0.1 to 3.0 mg/kg.

Sample: CD4+ or CD8+ T cells sorted from blood, taken in a trial of the OX40 agonist ivuxolimab. The chain combines TRBV7-2 with TRBJ1-3; no firm D call. The sequence derives from an adult with an advanced solid tumor such as melanoma, head and neck, liver or kidney cancer. In nucleotides, the CDR3 is TGTGCCAGCAGCTTAGGGCCCCCCAACAGCGGCTCTGGAAACACCATATATTTT. Translated: CASSLGPPNSGSGNTIYF. The entire variable domain, with the rest obtained from reference TRBV7-2 and TRBJ1-3, is as follows: GAGVSQSPSNKVTEKGKDVELRCDPISGHTALYWYRQSLGQGLEFLIYFQGNSAPDKSGLPSDRFSAERTGGSVSTLTIQRTQQEDSAVYLCASSLGPPNSGSGNTIYFGEGSWLTVV.